This TCR beta chain was identified during a study of blood T cell repertoires in COVID-19. The authors' processing: Reference gene primer amplification gave nucleated cell count estimates. The repertoire was sequenced with immunoSEQ multiplex PCR; TCRdb's copy has only in-frame clones and lacks some. V and J calls and clone size are as listed in that table; D and trimming were resolved from the DNA. This sample has around 150,000 clones; around 90% occur once, and the top ten carry about 4.2%. Trimming took 3 bases from V and 1 from J; bases not matched to a gene: 5. The CDR3 consists of 15 residues. Germline V lookup: CDR1 LNHDA, CDR2 SQIVND (reference sequence).

The origin of this receptor is a woman aged 60-75 years with active or convalescent COVID-19. The gene calls are TRBV19 and TRBJ1-1, with 7 bases identical to TRBD1. The sample consisted of peripheral blood. CDR3 protein: CASSIRGQQNTEAFF. The CDR3 DNA follows: TGTGCCAGTAGTATTAGGGGACAGCAGAACACTGAAGCTTTCTTT.